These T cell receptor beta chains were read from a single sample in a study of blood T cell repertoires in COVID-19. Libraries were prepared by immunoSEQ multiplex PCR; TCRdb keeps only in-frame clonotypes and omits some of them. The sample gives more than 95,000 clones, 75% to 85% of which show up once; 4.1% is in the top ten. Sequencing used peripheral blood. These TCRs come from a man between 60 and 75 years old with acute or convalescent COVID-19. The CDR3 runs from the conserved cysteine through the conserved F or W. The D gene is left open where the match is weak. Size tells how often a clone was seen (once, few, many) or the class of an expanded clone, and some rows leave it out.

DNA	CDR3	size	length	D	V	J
TGTGCCAGCAGCCAGCGCCAGTGGAGGGGAGTCGGGGAGCTGTTTTTT	CASSQRQWRGVGELFF	NA	16	NA	TRBV7-8	TRBJ2-2
TGTGCCAGCAGCCAAGGGGAGTTGTGGGAGGGGTACAATGAGCAGTTCTTC	CASSQGELWEGYNEQFF	few	17	TRBD2	TRBV14	TRBJ2-1
TGCGCCAGCAGCCAAGATCAGGGGCCATCAGGAGAAAAACTGTTTTTT	CASSQDQGPSGEKLFF	NA	16	NA	TRBV4-1	TRBJ1-4
TGCGCCAGCAGCCTAAGTGGGAGAGATTCACCCCTCCACTTT	CASSLSGRDSPLHF	once	14	NA	TRBV5-1	TRBJ1-6
TGCGCCAGCAGTGGGACTAAGGATCAGCCCCAGCATTTT	CASSGTKDQPQHF	NA	13	NA	TRBV10-1	TRBJ1-5
TGTGCCAGCAGCTTTGACGTAGCGGGGGACTCAGATACGCAGTATTTT	CASSFDVAGDSDTQYF	NA	16	NA	TRBV12-1	TRBJ2-3
TGTGCCAGTAGTATAGGGCAGGGAAACGAGCAGTACTTC	CASSIGQGNEQYF	NA	13	NA	TRBV19	TRBJ2-7
TGTGCCAGCAGCTTGAAGGGAGGGAGCAATCAGCCCCAGCATTTT	CASSLKGGSNQPQHF	once	15	NA	TRBV7-9	TRBJ1-5
TGTGCCAGCAGCTTAGCGATTGCTAGCGGGGGCACAGATACGCAGTATTTT	CASSLAIASGGTDTQYF	NA	17	TRBD2	TRBV7-2	TRBJ2-3
TGCGCCAGCAGTGAGTCGGGGGGTCTATCTGTTGGCGGCTACACCTTC	CASSESGGLSVGGYTF	NA	16	NA	TRBV10-2	TRBJ1-2
TGTGCCAGCAGCGCCCAGGGATCTACCGGGGAGCTGTTTTTT	CASSAQGSTGELFF	few	14	NA	TRBV9	TRBJ2-2
TGTGCCAGCAGTTACGACCCCGGACAGGGCAATGAGCAGTTCTTC	CASSYDPGQGNEQFF	once	15	TRBD1	TRBV6-2/TRBV6-3	TRBJ2-1
TGCAGCGTCACAACAGGGATGGACTATGGCTACACCTTC	CSVTTGMDYGYTF	NA	13	NA	TRBV29-1	TRBJ1-2
TGTGCCAGGACCCGGGGGGCGGAGACCGGGGAGCTGTTTTTT	CARTRGAETGELFF	NA	14	NA	TRBV19	TRBJ2-2
TGTGCCAGTAGTATGATCGGGGCCCAGCATTTT	CASSMIGAQHF	once	11	NA	TRBV19	TRBJ1-5
TGTGCCATCAGCCTTAAGGACCGGGACACAGATACGCAGTATTTT	CAISLKDRDTDTQYF	NA	15	NA	TRBV10-3	TRBJ2-3
TGTGCCAGCACTATGGGGGGGGCAAGTGAAGCTTTCTTT	CASTMGGASEAFF	few	13	NA	TRBV12-3/TRBV12-4	TRBJ1-1
TGCGCCAGCAGTGAGTCCAGACTAGCGGGAGGGTATGAGCAGTTCTTC	CASSESRLAGGYEQFF	NA	16	TRBD2	TRBV10-1	TRBJ2-1
TGTGCCAGCTCACCACGAGAAAACACCGGGGAGCTGTTTTTT	CASSPRENTGELFF	few	14	NA	TRBV18	TRBJ2-2
TGTGCCAGCAGATTAGCGGGTAGTGTTGATACGCAGTATTTT	CASRLAGSVDTQYF	NA	14	TRBD2	TRBV6-5	TRBJ2-3
TGTGCCAGTAGCTCCTCTAGCGGGGGCTACAATGAGCAGTTCTTC	CASSSSSGGYNEQFF	NA	15	TRBD2	TRBV19	TRBJ2-1
TGTGCCTGGAGAGGTAGCGGTAATGAGCAGTTCTTC	CAWRGSGNEQFF	NA	12	NA	TRBV30	TRBJ2-1
TGCAGTGCTAGTGAGGGACTAGCGGGATACACCGGGGAGCTGTTTTTT	CSASEGLAGYTGELFF	NA	16	TRBD2	TRBV20-1	TRBJ2-2
TGTGCCAGCAGCCCGACAGGGGGAGGGGAGACCCAGTACTTC	CASSPTGGGETQYF	NA	14	TRBD1	TRBV5-4	TRBJ2-5
TGTGCCAGCTCACCAGGGGCAACCAATCAGCCCCAGCATTTT	CASSPGATNQPQHF	NA	14	NA	TRBV18	TRBJ1-5
TGTGCCAGCAGCACCGAGAGGAGGGAGAACACTGAAGCTTTCTTT	CASSTERRENTEAFF	NA	15	NA	TRBV21-1	TRBJ1-1
TGTGCCAGCAGCTCCCGAGAGGGGGCGACTGAAGCTTTCTTT	CASSSREGATEAFF	NA	14	TRBD1	TRBV11-3	TRBJ1-1
TGTGCCAGCAGCGAGGGGTCTTCGGAGACCCAGTACTTC	CASSEGSSETQYF	NA	13	NA	TRBV9	TRBJ2-5
TGTGCCAGCAGCGTGGACAGGGGATCCTACAATGAGCAGTTCTTC	CASSVDRGSYNEQFF	NA	15	TRBD1	TRBV9	TRBJ2-1
TGTGCCAGCAGCTTAGCGGGCAGGGGGCAAACCGGGGAGCTGTTTTTT	CASSLAGRGQTGELFF	NA	16	TRBD1	TRBV7-6	TRBJ2-2
TGTGCCAGCTCACCTCGGGACAGGGATGGCTACACCTTC	CASSPRDRDGYTF	NA	13	TRBD1	TRBV18	TRBJ1-2
TGCGCCAGCAGCTTGGTGGGCGTTAGCACAGATACGCAGTATTTT	CASSLVGVSTDTQYF	few	15	NA	TRBV5-1	TRBJ2-3
TGTGCCAGCAGCCGGGGAGAAAAACTGTTTTTT	CASSRGEKLFF	few	11	NA	TRBV6-5	TRBJ1-4
TGTGCCAGCAGGGCAACAGGGAACGGGGAGCTGTTTTTT	CASRATGNGELFF	NA	13	NA	TRBV3-1/TRBV3-2	TRBJ2-2
TGCGCCAGCAGCTTAGGTGGGGAGACTAATGAAAAACTGTTTTTT	CASSLGGETNEKLFF	NA	15	NA	TRBV5-1	TRBJ1-4
TGTGCCAGCTCACCACCCGGGACAGATACTAACTATGGCTACACCTTC	CASSPPGTDTNYGYTF	NA	16	TRBD1	TRBV18	TRBJ1-2
TGTGCCAGCAGCTTGGACAGGGCCCACGAGCAGTACTTC	CASSLDRAHEQYF	NA	13	NA	TRBV5-6	TRBJ2-7
TGTGCCAGCTCACCAGGGACAGGGGGCTACGAGCAGTACTTC	CASSPGTGGYEQYF	NA	14	TRBD1	TRBV18	TRBJ2-7
TGTGCCAGCAGCTTGGCGACAGGGAGGAATGAAAAACTGTTTTTT	CASSLATGRNEKLFF	NA	15	TRBD1	TRBV5-5	TRBJ1-4
TGTGCCAGCAGCCCGTATCTTTTATCTGGCAATCAGCCCCAGCATTTT	CASSPYLLSGNQPQHF	NA	16	NA	TRBV11-3	TRBJ1-5
TGTGCCAGTGCGTCCTGGGCGAACACTGAAGCTTTCTTT	CASASWANTEAFF	NA	13	NA	TRBV27	TRBJ1-1
TGTGCCAGCAGCCTGGACAGTGAAGCTTTCTTT	CASSLDSEAFF	NA	11	NA	TRBV11-3	TRBJ1-1
TGTGCCAGCAGCCTATTAGCGGGGGGGGACAATGAGCAGTTCTTC	CASSLLAGGDNEQFF	NA	15	TRBD2	TRBV3-1/TRBV3-2	TRBJ2-1
TGTGCCAGCAGCCCTTCTAATGGCGGGAACACTGAAGCTTTCTTT	CASSPSNGGNTEAFF	few	15	NA	TRBV3-1/TRBV3-2	TRBJ1-1
TGTGCCAGCAGCCCCCAGAGGGGGGGCTACAATGAGCAGTTCTTC	CASSPQRGGYNEQFF	NA	15	NA	TRBV9	TRBJ2-1
TGTGCCAGCAGCTTGAGTATAGCCTCCTACAATGAGCAGTTCTTC	CASSLSIASYNEQFF	NA	15	NA	TRBV6-4	TRBJ2-1
TGTGCCAGCACCCCCTTTGTATCAGATACGCAGTATTTT	CASTPFVSDTQYF	NA	13	NA	TRBV14	TRBJ2-3
TGCGCCAGCAGCCAAGATCGAGGTGGGGGGCAGCCCCAGCATTTT	CASSQDRGGGQPQHF	NA	15	NA	TRBV4-3	TRBJ1-5
TGCGCCAGCAGCCAAGTGGGCCCGACCGCTTATAATTCACCCCTCCACTTT	CASSQVGPTAYNSPLHF	NA	17	NA	TRBV4-1	TRBJ1-6
TGTGCCAGTAGTATGGACGGGGGTGTTGATACGCAGTATTTT	CASSMDGGVDTQYF	NA	14	NA	TRBV19	TRBJ2-3